Included here is one T cell receptor beta chain sequence, with context. This specimen belongs to a study of T cell changes during pregnancy in multiple sclerosis. Sequencing was performed with immunoSEQ multiplex PCR; in TCRdb, only in-frame clones are kept and a portion is missing. The data show about 22,000 clones, 85% to 90% seen once. Material: CD4+ T cells from peripheral blood mononuclear cells, obtained in the second trimester of pregnancy. The sequence was obtained from a female donor in good health, enrolled as a control in a pregnancy study.

CDR3 in amino acids: CASFPQAGEKLFF. CDR3 DNA: TGTGCCAGCTTTCCGCAGGCGGGGGAAAAACTGTTTTTT. The chain employs TRBV2 and TRBJ1-4; D is ambiguous. Germline CDR1 reads SNHLY; CDR2 reads FYNNEI. The CDR3 runs to 13 residues. V was shortened by 8 bases and J by 8 bases, with 15 bases between the two germline ends. The full variable domain, completed using reference TRBV2 and TRBJ1-4, is EPEVTQTPSHQVTQMGQEVILRCVPISNHLYFYWYRQILGQKVEFLVSFYNNEISEKSEIFDDQFSVERPDGSNFTLKIRSTKLEDSAMYFCASFPQAGEKLFFGSGTQLSVL.